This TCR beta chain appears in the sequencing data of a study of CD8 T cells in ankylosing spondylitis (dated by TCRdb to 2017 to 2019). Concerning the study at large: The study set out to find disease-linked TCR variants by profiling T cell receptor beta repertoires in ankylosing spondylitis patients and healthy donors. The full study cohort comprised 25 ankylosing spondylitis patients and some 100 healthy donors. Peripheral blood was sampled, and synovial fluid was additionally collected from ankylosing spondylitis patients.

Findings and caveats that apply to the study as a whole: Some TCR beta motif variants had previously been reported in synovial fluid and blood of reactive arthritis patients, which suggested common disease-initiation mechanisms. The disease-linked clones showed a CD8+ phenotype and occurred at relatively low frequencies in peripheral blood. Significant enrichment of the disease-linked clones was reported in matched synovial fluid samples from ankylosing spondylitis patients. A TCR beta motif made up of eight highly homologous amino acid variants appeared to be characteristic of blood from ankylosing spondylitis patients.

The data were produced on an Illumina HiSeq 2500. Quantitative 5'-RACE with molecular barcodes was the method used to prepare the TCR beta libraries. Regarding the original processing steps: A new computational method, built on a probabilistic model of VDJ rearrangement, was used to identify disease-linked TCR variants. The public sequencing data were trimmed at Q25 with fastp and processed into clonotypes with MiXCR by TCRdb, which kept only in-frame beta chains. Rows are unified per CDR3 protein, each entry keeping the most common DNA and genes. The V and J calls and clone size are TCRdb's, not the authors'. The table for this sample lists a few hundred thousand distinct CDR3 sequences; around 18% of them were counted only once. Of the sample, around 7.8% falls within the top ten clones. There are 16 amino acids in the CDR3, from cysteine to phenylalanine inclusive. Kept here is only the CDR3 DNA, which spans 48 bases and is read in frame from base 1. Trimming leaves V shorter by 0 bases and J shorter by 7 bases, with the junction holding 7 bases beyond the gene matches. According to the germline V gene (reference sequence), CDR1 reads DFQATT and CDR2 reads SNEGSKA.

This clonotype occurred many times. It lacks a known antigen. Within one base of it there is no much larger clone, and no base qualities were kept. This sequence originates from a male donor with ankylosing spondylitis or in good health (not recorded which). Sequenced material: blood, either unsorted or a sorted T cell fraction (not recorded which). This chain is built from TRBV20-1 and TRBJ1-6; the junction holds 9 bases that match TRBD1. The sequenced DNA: TGCAGTGCTAGAGACAGGGGACAGGGAATAAATTCACCCCTCCACTTT. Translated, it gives CSARDRGQGINSPLHF.